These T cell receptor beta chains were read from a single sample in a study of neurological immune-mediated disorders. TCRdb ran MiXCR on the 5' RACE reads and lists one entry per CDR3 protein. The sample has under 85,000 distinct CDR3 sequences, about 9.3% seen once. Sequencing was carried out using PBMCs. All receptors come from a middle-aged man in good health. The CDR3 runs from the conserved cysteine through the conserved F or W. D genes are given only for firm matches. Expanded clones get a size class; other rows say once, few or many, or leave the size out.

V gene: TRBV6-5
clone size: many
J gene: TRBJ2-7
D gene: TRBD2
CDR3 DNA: TGTGCCAGCAGTTACGACGCTAGCGGGAGGTTCTACGAGCAGTACTTC
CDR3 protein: CASSYDASGRFYEQYF

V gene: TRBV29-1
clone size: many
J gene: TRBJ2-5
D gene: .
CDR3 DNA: TGCAGCGTGGGGTTTTTGACCCAGGCAGAGACCCAGTACTTC
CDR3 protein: CSVGFLTQAETQYF

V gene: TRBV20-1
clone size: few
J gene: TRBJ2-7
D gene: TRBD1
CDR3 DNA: TGCAGTGCTAGTTCAGGGGGCTACGAGCAGTACTTC
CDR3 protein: CSASSGGYEQYF

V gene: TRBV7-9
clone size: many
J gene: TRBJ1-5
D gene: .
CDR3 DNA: TGTGCCAGCAGCCCGCAGGGTGCAGGTCAGCCCCAGCATTTT
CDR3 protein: CASSPQGAGQPQHF

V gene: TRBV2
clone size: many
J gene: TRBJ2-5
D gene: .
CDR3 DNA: TGTGCCAGCAGTCCGGGACCTAACCAAGAGACCCAGTACTTC
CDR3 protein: CASSPGPNQETQYF

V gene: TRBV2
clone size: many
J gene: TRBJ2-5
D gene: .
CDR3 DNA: TGTGCCAGCAGTGAAGTCCGGCAAGAGACCCAGTACTTC
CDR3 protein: CASSEVRQETQYF

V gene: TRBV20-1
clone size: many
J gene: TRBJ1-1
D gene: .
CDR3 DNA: TGCAGTGCTAGTCCCCAGGGGTATGTAGAAGCTTTCTTT
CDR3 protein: CSASPQGYVEAFF

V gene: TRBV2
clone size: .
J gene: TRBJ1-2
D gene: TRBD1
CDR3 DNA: TGTGCCAGCGGGGGGGGCGGGACAGGGTTTAACCCGAGGAATGGCTACACCTTC
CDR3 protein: CASGGGGTGFNPRNGYTF

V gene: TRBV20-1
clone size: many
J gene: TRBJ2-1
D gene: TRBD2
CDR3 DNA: TGCAGTGCTAGCGTGTCCCTGGGACTAGCTCGAGAGCAGTTCTTC
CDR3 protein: CSASVSLGLAREQFF

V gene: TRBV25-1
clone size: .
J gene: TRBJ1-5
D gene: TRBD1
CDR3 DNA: TGTGCCAGCAGTGGGACAGGTCAGAATCAGCCCCAGCATTTT
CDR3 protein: CASSGTGQNQPQHF

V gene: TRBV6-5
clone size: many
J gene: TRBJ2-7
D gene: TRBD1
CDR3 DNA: TGTGCCAGCAGTTACAGGGACAGGGGCTACGAGCAGTACTTC
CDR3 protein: CASSYRDRGYEQYF

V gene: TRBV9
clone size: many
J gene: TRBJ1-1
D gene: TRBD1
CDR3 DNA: TGTGCCAGCAGCGTAGCGGGACAGGGAAGTACTGAAGCTTTCTTT
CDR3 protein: CASSVAGQGSTEAFF

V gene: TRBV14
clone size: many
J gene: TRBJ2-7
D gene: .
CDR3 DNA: TGTGCCAGCAGCCAAGAACAGGGAGCCTACGAGCAGTACTTC
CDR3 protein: CASSQEQGAYEQYF

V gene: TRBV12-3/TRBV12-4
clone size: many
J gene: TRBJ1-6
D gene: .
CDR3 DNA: TGTGCCAGCACCATCCTGACGGGACTCTTTGGAAATTCACCCCTCCACTTT
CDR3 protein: CASTILTGLFGNSPLHF

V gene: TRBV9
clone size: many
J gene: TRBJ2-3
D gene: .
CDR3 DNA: TGTGCCAGCAGCGTTAATTTGGACGGAATCACAGATACGCAGTATTTT
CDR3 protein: CASSVNLDGITDTQYF

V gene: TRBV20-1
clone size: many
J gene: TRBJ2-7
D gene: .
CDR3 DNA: TGCAGTGTAACCAAAACGGCCTACGAGCAGTACTTC
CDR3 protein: CSVTKTAYEQYF